Listed below are T cell receptor beta chains from one sample, sequenced in a study of tumor and adjacent non-tumor tissue in lung cancer. TCRdb re-derived calls from the multiplex PCR reads in MiXCR, one entry per CDR3 protein. The table has under 250,000 distinct CDR3 sequences, 70% to 75% seen once. Sequencing used lung tumor tissue. These receptors came from a man between 60 and 75 years old with non-small cell lung cancer. Both conserved end residues are part of each CDR3. Each record gives: V gene, CDR3 length, clone size, D gene, J gene, CDR3 DNA, CDR3 protein. A D gene is named only where the DNA matches it firmly. Some rows mark clone size as missing; the rest say once, few, many or name a class of expanded clone.

V gene: TRBV11-2
CDR3 length: 14
clone size: -
D gene: -
J gene: TRBJ1-1
CDR3 DNA: TGTGCCATCAGCCCCGACAGGCTTAATACTGAAGCTTTCTTT
CDR3 protein: CAISPDRLNTEAFF

V gene: TRBV5-1
CDR3 length: 16
clone size: -
D gene: TRBD1
J gene: TRBJ2-7
CDR3 DNA: TGCGCCAGCAGCTCCAGAGGGACAGGGGTGACCTACGAGCAGTACTTC
CDR3 protein: CASSSRGTGVTYEQYF

V gene: TRBV5-4
CDR3 length: 16
clone size: few
D gene: TRBD1
J gene: TRBJ1-1
CDR3 DNA: TGTGCCAGCAGCTTGTCCGGACAGGGGGCAGGAACTGAAGCTTTCTTT
CDR3 protein: CASSLSGQGAGTEAFF

V gene: TRBV7-3
CDR3 length: 13
clone size: -
D gene: -
J gene: TRBJ1-1
CDR3 DNA: TGTGCCAACAGCTTACATCGGAACACTCAAGCTTTCTTT
CDR3 protein: CANSLHRNTQAFF

V gene: TRBV13
CDR3 length: 16
clone size: few
D gene: -
J gene: TRBJ2-1
CDR3 DNA: TGTGCCAGTAGCTTAGGGGGTCCCTTGGTACTCGATGAGCAGTTCTTC
CDR3 protein: CASSLGGPLVLDEQFF

V gene: TRBV12-3/TRBV12-4
CDR3 length: 14
clone size: many
D gene: -
J gene: TRBJ2-7
CDR3 DNA: TGTGCCAGCAGCCCTAGACCTGGGGGTTACGAGCAGTACTTC
CDR3 protein: CASSPRPGGYEQYF

V gene: TRBV20-1
CDR3 length: 18
clone size: many
D gene: TRBD2
J gene: TRBJ2-3
CDR3 DNA: TGCAGTGCTAGAGTCCCAGCTTGGGCGGGAGGCGGTACAGATACGCAGTATTTT
CDR3 protein: CSARVPAWAGGGTDTQYF

V gene: TRBV5-4
CDR3 length: 12
clone size: few
D gene: -
J gene: TRBJ2-3
CDR3 DNA: TGTGCCAGCAGCTTGTCATCAGATACGCAGTATTTT
CDR3 protein: CASSLSSDTQYF

V gene: TRBV4-2
CDR3 length: 24
clone size: once
D gene: -
J gene: TRBJ1-6
CDR3 DNA: TGTGCCAGCAGCCAAGATCCCAACCGATTAGTATTATTGGGACTGGGCTCCTGTAATTCACCCCTCCACTTT
CDR3 protein: CASSQDPNRLVLLGLGSCNSPLHF

V gene: TRBV24-1
CDR3 length: 16
clone size: -
D gene: -
J gene: TRBJ2-3
CDR3 DNA: TGTGCCACCAGTCAAAGAGGGCACGCAAGCACAGATACGCAGTATTTT
CDR3 protein: CATSQRGHASTDTQYF

V gene: TRBV29-1
CDR3 length: 15
clone size: -
D gene: -
J gene: TRBJ2-7
CDR3 DNA: TGCAGTGTCCCCGGCCTATCGGGGGGCCGCTACGAGCAGTACTTC
CDR3 protein: CSVPGLSGGRYEQYF

V gene: TRBV20-1
CDR3 length: 12
clone size: many
D gene: -
J gene: TRBJ1-2
CDR3 DNA: TGCAGTGCTAGAGAGACAGGTGGCGGCTACACCTTC
CDR3 protein: CSARETGGGYTF

V gene: TRBV18
CDR3 length: 13
clone size: -
D gene: TRBD1
J gene: TRBJ1-1
CDR3 DNA: TGTGCCAGCTCACCCGGGACAGGGGGCTTGGCTTTCTTT
CDR3 protein: CASSPGTGGLAFF

V gene: TRBV5-4
CDR3 length: 14
clone size: few
D gene: TRBD1
J gene: TRBJ1-6
CDR3 DNA: TGTGCCAGCAGCTTGGAACAGGGGCTTTCACCCCTCCACTTT
CDR3 protein: CASSLEQGLSPLHF

V gene: TRBV6-1
CDR3 length: 15
clone size: -
D gene: TRBD1
J gene: TRBJ1-2
CDR3 DNA: TGTGCCAGCAGCTCCGGAGGGACAGGGGGCTATGGCTACACCTTC
CDR3 protein: CASSSGGTGGYGYTF

V gene: TRBV6-1
CDR3 length: 16
clone size: -
D gene: TRBD2
J gene: TRBJ2-1
CDR3 DNA: TGTGCCAGCAGTGAATTCCTTAGCGGGACGTTCAATGAGCAGTTCTTC
CDR3 protein: CASSEFLSGTFNEQFF

V gene: TRBV29-1
CDR3 length: 13
clone size: few
D gene: -
J gene: TRBJ2-1
CDR3 DNA: TGCAGCGCGGGAGGACAGGGCTACAATGAGCAGTTCTTC
CDR3 protein: CSAGGQGYNEQFF

V gene: TRBV10-2
CDR3 length: 15
clone size: many
D gene: -
J gene: TRBJ2-2
CDR3 DNA: TGCGCCAGCAGTGACAGGACGGTGAACACCGGGGAGCTGTTTTTT
CDR3 protein: CASSDRTVNTGELFF

V gene: TRBV29-1
CDR3 length: 16
clone size: -
D gene: TRBD1
J gene: TRBJ2-7
CDR3 DNA: TGCAATGTTCAAACCCGGACAGGGGGTATAGAAGTCGAGCAGTACTTC
CDR3 protein: CNVQTRTGGIEVEQYF

V gene: TRBV6-2/TRBV6-3
CDR3 length: 13
clone size: many
D gene: -
J gene: TRBJ1-6
CDR3 DNA: TGTGCCAGCAGCGACACCAGGGAATCACCCCTCCACTTT
CDR3 protein: CASSDTRESPLHF

V gene: TRBV11-2
CDR3 length: 18
clone size: -
D gene: -
J gene: TRBJ2-6
CDR3 DNA: TGTGCCAGCAGTCCAACGAGCGTGGGAGCCACTGGGACCAACGTCCTGACTTTC
CDR3 protein: CASSPTSVGATGTNVLTF

V gene: TRBV4-1
CDR3 length: 15
clone size: -
D gene: TRBD1
J gene: TRBJ1-1
CDR3 DNA: TGCGCCAGCACAAGTCAGGGGGCAATTAACACTGAAGCTTTCTTT
CDR3 protein: CASTSQGAINTEAFF

V gene: TRBV7-3
CDR3 length: 14
clone size: -
D gene: -
J gene: TRBJ1-5
CDR3 DNA: TGTGCTAGCAGCTTAAGACGGGCTTCGGGGCCCCAGCATTTT
CDR3 protein: CASSLRRASGPQHF

V gene: TRBV4-1
CDR3 length: 18
clone size: -
D gene: TRBD1
J gene: TRBJ1-5
CDR3 DNA: TGCGCCAGCATCCAAGAGGGGGGACAGGGTGCCCGTTCCTATCCCCAGCATTTT
CDR3 protein: CASIQEGGQGARSYPQHF

V gene: TRBV12-5
CDR3 length: 17
clone size: -
D gene: TRBD1
J gene: TRBJ2-1
CDR3 DNA: TGTGCTAGTGGTTTGCCTATCAGGGGGAAAAACTATAATGAGCAGATCTTC
CDR3 protein: CASGLPIRGKNYNEQIF

V gene: TRBV30
CDR3 length: 14
clone size: once
D gene: TRBD1
J gene: TRBJ2-2
CDR3 DNA: TGTGCCTGGAGGAGGGACAGGGTCTCCGGGGAGCTGTTTTTT
CDR3 protein: CAWRRDRVSGELFF

V gene: TRBV7-9
CDR3 length: 15
clone size: -
D gene: -
J gene: TRBJ2-5
CDR3 DNA: TGTGCCAGCAGCATCGGACTTACTAGCCCAGAGACCCAGTACTTC
CDR3 protein: CASSIGLTSPETQYF

V gene: TRBV11-3
CDR3 length: 15
clone size: -
D gene: -
J gene: TRBJ2-1
CDR3 DNA: TGTGCCAGCAGCTTAGACAGGGGCAGGGGCAATGAGCAGTTATTC
CDR3 protein: CASSLDRGRGNEQLF

V gene: TRBV11-2
CDR3 length: 14
clone size: many
D gene: -
J gene: TRBJ2-7
CDR3 DNA: TGTGCCAGCAGCCCAGGACAGTTCTCCTACGAGCAGTACTTC
CDR3 protein: CASSPGQFSYEQYF

V gene: TRBV7-8
CDR3 length: 16
clone size: once
D gene: TRBD1
J gene: TRBJ1-5
CDR3 DNA: TGTGCCAGAGGGGGCCTAGGGGGGGGTAACAATCAGCCCCAGCATTTT
CDR3 protein: CARGGLGGGNNQPQHF

V gene: TRBV4-3
CDR3 length: 13
clone size: -
D gene: -
J gene: TRBJ1-2
CDR3 DNA: TGCACCAGCAGCCAGGACGGGACTTATCGCTACACCTTC
CDR3 protein: CTSSQDGTYRYTF

V gene: TRBV4-2
CDR3 length: 13
clone size: once
D gene: -
J gene: TRBJ1-1
CDR3 DNA: TGTGCCAGCAGGGACACGGTTATCACTGAAGCTTTCTTT
CDR3 protein: CASRDTVITEAFF

V gene: TRBV7-8
CDR3 length: 19
clone size: -
D gene: -
J gene: TRBJ2-3
CDR3 DNA: TGTGCCAGCAGCTTAAGTGTCTGGGGGCTAGCTACCCGTACAGATAAGCAGTATTTT
CDR3 protein: CASSLSVWGLATRTDKQYF

V gene: TRBV6-1
CDR3 length: 13
clone size: -
D gene: -
J gene: TRBJ2-3
CDR3 DNA: TGTGCCAGCACCACGTCGCAGACAGATACGCAGTATTTT
CDR3 protein: CASTTSQTDTQYF

V gene: TRBV20-1
CDR3 length: 14
clone size: many
D gene: -
J gene: TRBJ2-7
CDR3 DNA: TGCAGTGCGGTTCCTAGGGGCCAAACCTACGAGCAGTACTTC
CDR3 protein: CSAVPRGQTYEQYF

V gene: TRBV5-1
CDR3 length: 14
clone size: -
D gene: TRBD1
J gene: TRBJ2-7
CDR3 DNA: TGCTCCAGCAGCTTGCAGGGGGCTTCCTACGAACAGTACTTC
CDR3 protein: CSSSLQGASYEQYF

V gene: TRBV4-2
CDR3 length: 14
clone size: -
D gene: -
J gene: TRBJ1-4
CDR3 DNA: TGTGCCAGCGGTACGGGGTGGGTTAATGAAAAACTGTTCTTT
CDR3 protein: CASGTGWVNEKLFF

V gene: TRBV10-1
CDR3 length: 17
clone size: few
D gene: TRBD2
J gene: TRBJ2-1
CDR3 DNA: TGCGCCAGCAGTGAGAGAAGGACGGGACTAGGTTACAATGAGCAGTTCTTC
CDR3 protein: CASSERRTGLGYNEQFF

V gene: TRBV20-1
CDR3 length: 13
clone size: many
D gene: TRBD2
J gene: TRBJ2-1
CDR3 DNA: TGCAGTGCTAAGCGGGAGGCCAACAATGAGCAGTTCTTC
CDR3 protein: CSAKREANNEQFF

V gene: TRBV2
CDR3 length: 12
clone size: -
D gene: -
J gene: TRBJ2-3
CDR3 DNA: TGTGCCATCAGAAACCGCACAGATACGCAGTATTTT
CDR3 protein: CAIRNRTDTQYF

V gene: TRBV11-2
CDR3 length: 14
clone size: many
D gene: TRBD1
J gene: TRBJ2-7
CDR3 DNA: TGTGCCAGCAGCTCCGGGACAGGGGCCTACGAGCAGTACTTC
CDR3 protein: CASSSGTGAYEQYF